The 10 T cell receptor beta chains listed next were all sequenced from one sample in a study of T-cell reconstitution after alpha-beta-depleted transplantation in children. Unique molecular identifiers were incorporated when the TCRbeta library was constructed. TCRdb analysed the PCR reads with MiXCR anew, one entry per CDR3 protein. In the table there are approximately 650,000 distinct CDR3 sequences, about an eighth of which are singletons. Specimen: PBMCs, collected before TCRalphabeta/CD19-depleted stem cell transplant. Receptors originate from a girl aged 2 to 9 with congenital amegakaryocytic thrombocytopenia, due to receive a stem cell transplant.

Here the CDR3 reads CASSPWTGQVISGNTIYF. CDR3 in DNA: TGTGCCAGCAGCCCATGGACGGGACAGGTTATCTCTGGAAACACCATATATTTT. The chain combines TRBV7-8 with TRBJ1-3; TRBD1 matches at 8 bases. This CDR3 comprises 18 residues. Unmatched junction bases numbered 12, after V lost 5 bases and J lost 0 bases. Germline-derived CDR1 and CDR2 are SGHVS and FQNEAQ.

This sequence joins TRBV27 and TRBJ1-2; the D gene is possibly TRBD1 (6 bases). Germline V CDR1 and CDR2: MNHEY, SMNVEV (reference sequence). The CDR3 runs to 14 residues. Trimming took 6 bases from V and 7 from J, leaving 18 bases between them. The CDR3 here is CASSGTGMISGYTF. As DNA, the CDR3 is TGTGCCAGCAGCGGCACAGGGATGATATCTGGCTACACCTTC.

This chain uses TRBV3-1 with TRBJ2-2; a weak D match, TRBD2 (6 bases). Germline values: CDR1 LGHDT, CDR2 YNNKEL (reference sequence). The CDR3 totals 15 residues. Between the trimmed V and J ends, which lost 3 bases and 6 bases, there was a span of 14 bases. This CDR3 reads CASSHSSGWPGELFF. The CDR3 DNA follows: TGTGCCAGCAGCCATAGTAGCGGCTGGCCCGGGGAGCTGTTTTTT.

The CDR3 loop reads CASSYSLAGGPDEQYF. In DNA form, the CDR3 reads TGTGCCAGCAGTTACTCCTTGGCGGGAGGGCCGGACGAGCAGTACTTC. The chain carries TRBV6-5 and TRBJ2-7; 9 bases line up with TRBD2. V dropped 0 bases and J dropped 5; count of bases not matched to a gene: 8. This CDR3 has 16 amino acids. Germline assignment: CDR1 MNHEY and CDR2 SVGAGI.

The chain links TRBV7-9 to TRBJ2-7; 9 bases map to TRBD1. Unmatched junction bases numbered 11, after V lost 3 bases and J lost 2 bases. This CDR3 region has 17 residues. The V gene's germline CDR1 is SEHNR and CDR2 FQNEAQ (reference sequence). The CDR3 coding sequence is TGTGCCAGCAGCTTTTTAGCTAGGACAGGGGATACCTACGAGCAGTACTTC. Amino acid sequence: CASSFLARTGDTYEQYF.

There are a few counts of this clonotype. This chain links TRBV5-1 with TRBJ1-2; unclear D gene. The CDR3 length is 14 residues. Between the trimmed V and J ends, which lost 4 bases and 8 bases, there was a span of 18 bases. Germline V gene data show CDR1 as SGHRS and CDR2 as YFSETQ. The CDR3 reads CASSPASGTWGYTF. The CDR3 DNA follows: TGCGCCAGCAGCCCTGCGTCCGGAACCTGGGGCTACACCTTC. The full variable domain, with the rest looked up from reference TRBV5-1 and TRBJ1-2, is KAGVTQTPRYLIKTRGQQVTLSCSPISGHRSVSWYQQTPGQGLQFLFEYFSETQRNKGNFPGRFSGRQFSNSRSEMNVSTLELGDSALYLCASSPASGTWGYTFGSGTRLTVV.

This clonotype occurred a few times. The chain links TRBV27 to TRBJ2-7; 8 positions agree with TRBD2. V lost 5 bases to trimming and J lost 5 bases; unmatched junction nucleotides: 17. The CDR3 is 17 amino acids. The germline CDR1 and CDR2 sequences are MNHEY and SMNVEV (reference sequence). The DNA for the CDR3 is TGTGCCAGCAGTCTCGAGTGGTATGGCGGGAGGTCCCACGAGCAGTACTTC. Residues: CASSLEWYGGRSHEQYF.

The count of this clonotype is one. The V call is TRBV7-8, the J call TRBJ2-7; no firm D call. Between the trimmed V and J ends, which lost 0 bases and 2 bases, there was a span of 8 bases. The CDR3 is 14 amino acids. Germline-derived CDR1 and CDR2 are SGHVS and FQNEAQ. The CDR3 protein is CASSLAVFAYEQYF. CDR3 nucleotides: TGTGCCAGCAGCTTAGCGGTCTTCGCCTACGAGCAGTACTTC.

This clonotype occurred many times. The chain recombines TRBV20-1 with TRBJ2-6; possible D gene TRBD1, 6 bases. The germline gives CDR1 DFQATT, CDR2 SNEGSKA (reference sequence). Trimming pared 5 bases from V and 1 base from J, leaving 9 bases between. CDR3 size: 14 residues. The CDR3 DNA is TGCAGTGCTGAAGGGGGTTCTGGGGCCAACGTCCTGACTTTC. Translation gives CSAEGGSGANVLTF.

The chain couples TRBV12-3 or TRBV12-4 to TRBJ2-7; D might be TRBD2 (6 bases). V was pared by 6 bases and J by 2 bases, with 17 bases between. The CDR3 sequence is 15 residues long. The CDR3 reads CASRPASVTTYEQYF. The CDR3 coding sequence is TGTGCCAGCAGGCCGGCTAGCGTTACTACCTACGAGCAGTACTTC.